This TCR beta chain originates from a study of blood T cell repertoires in COVID-19. The data were produced by immunoSEQ multiplex PCR, yet TCRdb's version contains in-frame clones alone and is incomplete. The top ten hold roughly 7% of the sample, which has 190,000 or so clones, about four fifths seen once. The length of the CDR3 is 16 residues. CDR1 MNHEY and CDR2 SVGAGI come from the germline V gene. V was clipped by 2 bases and J by 0 bases; unmatched bases: 4. This clone appeared once. V and J are TRBV6-5 and TRBJ2-3; 8 bases map to TRBD2. The specimen was PBMCs or T cells enriched from blood (not recorded which). This sequence was found in a man aged 40-49 years who had recovered from COVID-19. CDR3 DNA: TGTGCCAGCAGTTACGCGGCTAGCGGGAGCACAGATACGCAGTATTTT. The encoded protein is CASSYAASGSTDTQYF.